The 3 T cell receptor beta chains in this list originate from one sample, sequenced in a study of CD8+ T cells in alopecia areata. The treatment is: oral pan-JAK inhibitor, 5-10 mg twice daily. Following RNA extraction, reverse transcription yielded cDNA that acted as the sequencing template. Here immunoSEQ multiplex PCR was the method, and the copy in TCRdb shows in-frame clones only, minus some. The table shows 95,000 to 110,000 clones, with under 90% occurring only once. Sequenced material: CD8+ T cells sorted from blood, taken at week 34, from a patient treated with tofacitinib. The receptors originated from a human donor with alopecia areata.

The chain employs TRBV4-1 and TRBJ2-7; 9 bases agree with TRBD2. From germline, CDR1 is MGHRA and CDR2 YSYEKL. The junction had 7 bases not matched to a gene; V was cut back by 1 base and J by 0 bases. CDR3 length equals 17 residues. The CDR3 reads CASSQVLAGSSSYEQYF. CDR3 in DNA: TGCGCCAGCAGCCAAGTGCTAGCGGGGTCGAGCTCCTACGAGCAGTACTTC.

The chain combines TRBV29-1 with TRBJ2-1; 7 bases are shared with TRBD1. J lost 9 bases, V lost 4 bases, and 18 bases had no gene match. This CDR3 has 16 residues. Germline CDR1 reads SQVTM; CDR2 reads ANQGSEA. CDR3 residues: CSVVGSRGLGVGEQFF. The CDR3 nucleotides are TGCAGCGTTGTCGGCAGTAGGGGGCTTGGAGTGGGTGAGCAGTTCTTC.

This rearrangement joins TRBV10-3 to TRBJ2-1; D unresolved. Germline V CDR1 and CDR2: ENHRY, SYGVKD. The CDR3 totals 13 residues. V was trimmed by 11 bases and J by 7 bases, leaving 18 bases between them. The CDR3 DNA is TGTGCCCTAAGTCTGGACGGGCTAAATGAGCAGTTCTTC. This sequence encodes CALSLDGLNEQFF.